Listed here is a single T cell receptor (beta chain). This sample is drawn from a study of blood T cell repertoires in COVID-19. Overall study context: Donors in the United States, Italy and Spain gave samples during acute or convalescent COVID-19. T cells, B-cell-depleted T cells, or PBMCs provided the cDNA or gDNA that served as material.

Trimming took off 5 bases at V and 6 bases at J, with 21 bases between the two ends. CDR1 SEHNR and CDR2 FQNEAQ come from the germline V gene (reference sequence). This CDR3 spans 16 amino acids. Original processing methods: Reference gene primer amplification yielded estimated nucleated cell counts. Produced via immunoSEQ multiplex PCR; TCRdb's table is partial and in-frame only. D and trimming come from the DNA, and the V and J calls and clone size come from that table. The sample shows some 460,000 clones, about 85% of them seen only once. Sequencing was done on a sample of PBMCs or T cells enriched from blood (not recorded which). This rearrangement joins TRBV7-9 to TRBJ2-3; possibly TRBD2 for D (6 bases). This clonotype was sampled from a woman aged 18-35 years with acute COVID-19. The CDR3 reads CASSLPGTLVLDTQYF. Here the CDR3 DNA reads TGTGCCAGCAGCCTCCCCGGGACTCTGGTTTTGGATACGCAGTATTTT.